The present entry profiles one T cell receptor (beta chain) with its context. This sample is drawn from a study of blood T cell repertoires in COVID-19. Study in general: The samples span acute and convalescent COVID-19 from the United States, Italy and Spain. Nucleic acid was either cDNA or gDNA, and it came from T cells, B-cell-depleted T cells, or PBMCs.

The germline V and J ends were trimmed by 6 bases and 4 bases, with 15 bases remaining between them. Germline-derived CDR1 and CDR2 are MNHEY and SVGAGI. CDR3 length: 15 amino acids. In the source study's methods: Estimation of nucleated cell counts relied on the amplification of reference gene primers. The assay was immunoSEQ multiplex PCR, and TCRdb's table has in-frame clones only and misses some. V, J and clone size reflect that table, while D and trimming were determined from the DNA. The table has 220,000 or so clones, about 85% seen once. This sequence was found in a man in his thirties or forties with active or convalescent COVID-19. This sequence joins TRBV6-5 and TRBJ2-2, with TRBD2 as a possible D gene (6 bases). Sample: peripheral blood. The CDR3, as DNA: TGTGCCAGCAGAGCGGCGGGACTCGGCACCGGGGAGCTGTTTTTT. Its translation: CASRAAGLGTGELFF.